The 10 T cell receptor beta chains below all came from one sample that was sequenced in a study of T cell responses to AZD1222 COVID-19 vaccine. Clones were read by immunoSEQ multiplex PCR, and TCRdb kept only the in-frame ones, dropping some. The data contain about 120,000 clones, about 93% of them seen just once; the ten biggest clones take up about 5%. The sequences come from peripheral blood, collected 28 days after the second AZD1222 dose. The receptors shown here come from an adult who received the AZD1222 COVID-19 vaccine.

CDR3 protein: CSVKTGRGGQPQHF. For the CDR3, the DNA is TGCAGCGTTAAAACGGGCAGGGGAGGGCAGCCCCAGCATTTT. The chain uses TRBV29-1 and TRBJ1-5; tentatively, D is TRBD1 (6 bases). Trimming took 5 bases from V and 7 from J, leaving 18 bases between them. Germline V lookup: CDR1 SQVTM, CDR2 ANQGSEA. There are 14 residues in the CDR3.

This clone came up once. The chain links TRBV6-5 to TRBJ1-1; D is unresolved. The CDR3 is 13 amino acids. The germline V and J ends were trimmed by 9 bases and 5 bases, with 16 bases remaining between them. The germline V gene encodes CDR1 MNHEY and CDR2 SVGAGI. The CDR3 nucleotides read TGTGCCAGTCTCGGCCCACGAGGGACTGAAGCTTTCTTT. Protein: CASLGPRGTEAFF.

The CDR3 sequence is CASSLDPTGYYGYTF. CDR3 nucleotides: TGTGCCAGCAGCTTAGATCCTACAGGCTATTATGGCTACACCTTC. The chain recombines TRBV7-2 with TRBJ1-2; maybe TRBD1 (5 bases). Germline values: CDR1 SGHTA, CDR2 FQGNSA. This CDR3 has 15 residues. Trimming removed 1 base at V and 5 bases at J, with 14 bases between. Combining the CDR3 with reference TRBV7-2 and TRBJ1-2 gives the whole variable domain GAGVSQSPSNKVTEKGKDVELRCDPISGHTALYWYRQSLGQGLEFLIYFQGNSAPDKSGLPSDRFSAERTGGSVSTLTIQRTQQEDSAVYLCASSLDPTGYYGYTFGSGTRLTVV.

The chain employs TRBV7-9 and TRBJ2-3, with D possibly matching TRBD2 (6 bases). Per the germline V gene, CDR1 is SEHNR and CDR2 is FQNEAQ (reference sequence). Between the trimmed V and J ends, which lost 5 bases and 7 bases, there was a span of 13 bases. The CDR3 is made up of 13 amino acids. The CDR3 nucleotides read TGTGCCAGCAGCCCACCGGAGGGGAATACGCAGTATTTT. Translation: CASSPPEGNTQYF.

This rearrangement joins TRBV7-8 to TRBJ1-1, with TRBD1 identical over 8 bases. The CDR3 contains 18 residues. Germline V gene lookup returns CDR1 SGHVS and CDR2 FQNEAQ. The junction had 15 bases not matched to a gene; V was cut back by 5 bases and J by 1 base. CDR3 loop: CASSAPGQDTGANTEAFF. Written as DNA, the CDR3 is TGTGCCAGCAGCGCGCCGGGACAGGACACGGGAGCGAACACTGAAGCTTTCTTT.

V and J are TRBV6-5 and TRBJ1-3, with no clear D. CDR1 is MNHEY, CDR2 SVGAGI, per germline. CDR3 length: 15 residues. The V end was cut by 0 bases, the J end by 0 bases, with 6 bases between. The CDR3 DNA reads TGTGCCAGCAGTTACTCGTATTACTCTGGAAACACCATATATTTT. Protein sequence: CASSYSYYSGNTIYF.

V and J are TRBV6-1 and TRBJ1-6; no definite D call. The CDR3 is 16 residues long. Germline loops: CDR1 MNHNS, CDR2 SASEGT. The V end lost 2 bases, the J end lost 0 bases, and 8 bases lay between the germline ends. In DNA form, the CDR3 reads TGTGCCAGCAGTGAATTTTACAGCTCCTATAATTCACCCCTCCACTTT. This codes for CASSEFYSSYNSPLHF.

This chain joins TRBV27 and TRBJ1-5; D gene uncertain. V was trimmed by 4 bases and J by 7 bases, leaving 8 bases between them. The CDR3 contains 12 residues. CDR1 is MNHEY and CDR2 is SMNVEV in the germline V gene (reference sequence). The CDR3, as DNA: TGTGCCAGCAGTTCCCCTGGGCAGCCCCAGCATTTT. Translated, it gives CASSSPGQPQHF.

The count of this clone is one. This sequence joins TRBV6-5 and TRBJ1-3; D unclear. V shed 6 bases and J shed 5 bases, with 11 bases lying between them. The CDR3 has 13 amino acids. Germline lookup yields CDR1 MNHEY and CDR2 SVGAGI. CDR3 amino acids: CASRPESRNTIYF. CDR3 DNA: TGTGCCAGCAGACCAGAAAGCCGAAACACCATATATTTT.

The J gene is TRBJ2-5, the V gene TRBV10-3; 12 bases align to TRBD2. V shed 10 bases, J shed 1 base, and the junction held 7 bases outside the gene matches. This CDR3 contains 15 residues. Germline CDR1 is ENHRY and CDR2 is SYGVKD. The CDR3 here is CATVRTSGAQETQYF. CDR3 DNA: TGTGCCACCGTCCGGACTAGCGGGGCCCAAGAGACCCAGTACTTC.